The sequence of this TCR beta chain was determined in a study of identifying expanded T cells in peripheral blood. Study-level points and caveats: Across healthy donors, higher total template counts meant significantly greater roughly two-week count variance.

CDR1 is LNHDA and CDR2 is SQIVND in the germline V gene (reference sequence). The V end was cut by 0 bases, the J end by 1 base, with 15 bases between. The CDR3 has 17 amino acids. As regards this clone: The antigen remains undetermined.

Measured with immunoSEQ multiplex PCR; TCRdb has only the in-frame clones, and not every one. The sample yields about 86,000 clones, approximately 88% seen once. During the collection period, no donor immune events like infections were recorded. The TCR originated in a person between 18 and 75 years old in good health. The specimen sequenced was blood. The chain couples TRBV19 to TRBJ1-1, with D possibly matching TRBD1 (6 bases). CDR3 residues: CASSIEGLGGQNTEAFF. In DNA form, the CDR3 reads TGTGCCAGTAGTATAGAGGGTCTCGGGGGGCAGAACACTGAAGCTTTCTTT.